This entry is about one T cell receptor beta chain. Its cognate antigen is unknown. The roughly 120-subject validation cohort, separate from the 666-subject first cohort, included the donors. Trimming removed 4 bases at V and 2 bases at J, with 16 bases between. Germline-derived CDR1 and CDR2 are SGHNT and YYREEE (reference sequence). This CDR3 is 16 amino acids long. The entry originates in a study of cytomegalovirus exposure and HLA in healthy donors. General study results and limits: TCR beta chains numbering under 200 were designated cytomegalovirus-associated.

Data came from immunoSEQ multiplex PCR; TCRdb stores just in-frame clones and leaves some out. Of some 350,000 clones listed, 75% to 90% are singletons. Input material: PBMCs. The source of this sequence is a woman aged 25-40 years in good health and CMV-seropositive. This sequence joins TRBV5-4 and TRBJ2-1, with TRBD1 as a possible D gene (5 bases). The CDR3, as DNA: TGTGCCAGCAGCAGGAAACAGGTCGCCCCCTACAATGAGCAGTTCTTC. Residues: CASSRKQVAPYNEQFF.